Each of the 5 T cell receptor beta chains below was sequenced from the same sample in a study of T cell responses to AZD1222 COVID-19 vaccine (dated by TCRdb to the early 2020s). Receptor amplification or capture employed the immunoSEQ multiplex PCR assay. The clones in this table, taken by TCRdb from immuneACCESS, are in-frame only. Not every clone is retained; where verified, under half of the shortfall comes from an unresolved V gene, and the cause of the rest is unknown. In all, the sample holds over 150,000 clones, and over 80% of those were seen once. Approximately 0.98% of the sample belongs to the ten largest clones. The time point label corresponds to: about 28 days (+/-7) after the second vaccine dose. The intended sense of this specimen's treatment or condition label: meningococcal conjugate vaccine given as trial control. The material sequenced was peripheral blood, taken 28 days after the second dose of the MenACWY control vaccine. These TCRs come from an adult who received the MenACWY meningococcal vaccine as a control.

The genes are TRBV6-5 and TRBJ1-6; TRBD1 is a possible D gene (5 bases). This CDR3 is 14 amino acids long. Trimming left V 8 bases short and J 5 bases short, with 13 bases between. Germline CDR1 is MNHEY and CDR2 is SVGAGI. Written as DNA, the CDR3 is TGTGCCAGCGGCCGCAGGGAGGATAATTCACCCCTCCACTTT. Its translation: CASGRREDNSPLHF.

The CDR3 spells CARPGGGVSNQPQHF. The CDR3 coding sequence is TGTGCCAGGCCCGGGGGGGGAGTCAGCAATCAGCCCCAGCATTTT. This chain links TRBV6-4 with TRBJ1-5; a weak D match, TRBD1 (5 bases). V lost 9 bases, J lost 1 base, and 16 bases lay in between. There are 15 residues in the CDR3. Germline-derived CDR1 and CDR2 are MRHNA and SNTAGT.

This sequence joins TRBV12-3 or TRBV12-4 and TRBJ2-7, with a weak D call TRBD2 (7 bases). Trimming took off 5 bases at V and 6 bases at J, with 14 bases between the two ends. The CDR3 contains 13 residues. CDR3 residues: CASSPRGGAEQYF. The CDR3 coding sequence is TGTGCCAGCAGTCCCCGTGGGGGGGCCGAGCAGTACTTC.

This clone was detected only a few times. The V gene is TRBV4-3, the J gene TRBJ1-3; D uncertain. V lost 0 bases and J lost 0, with 12 bases in between. The CDR3 spans 17 residues. Germline CDR1 LGHNA, CDR2 YSLEER. The CDR3: CASSQDRGQLSGNTIYF. CDR3 in DNA: TGCGCCAGCAGCCAAGATCGAGGGCAACTCTCTGGAAACACCATATATTTT.

The chain recombines TRBV3-1 (or the pseudogene TRBV3-2) with TRBJ1-2, with unresolved D. Germline CDR1 LGHDT, CDR2 YNNKEL (reference sequence). This CDR3 spans 13 amino acids. V shed 0 bases and J shed 7 bases, with 9 bases lying between them. CDR3 nucleotides: TGTGCCAGCAGCCAAGATCTCCTAGGTGGCTACACCTTC. Amino acids: CASSQDLLGGYTF.